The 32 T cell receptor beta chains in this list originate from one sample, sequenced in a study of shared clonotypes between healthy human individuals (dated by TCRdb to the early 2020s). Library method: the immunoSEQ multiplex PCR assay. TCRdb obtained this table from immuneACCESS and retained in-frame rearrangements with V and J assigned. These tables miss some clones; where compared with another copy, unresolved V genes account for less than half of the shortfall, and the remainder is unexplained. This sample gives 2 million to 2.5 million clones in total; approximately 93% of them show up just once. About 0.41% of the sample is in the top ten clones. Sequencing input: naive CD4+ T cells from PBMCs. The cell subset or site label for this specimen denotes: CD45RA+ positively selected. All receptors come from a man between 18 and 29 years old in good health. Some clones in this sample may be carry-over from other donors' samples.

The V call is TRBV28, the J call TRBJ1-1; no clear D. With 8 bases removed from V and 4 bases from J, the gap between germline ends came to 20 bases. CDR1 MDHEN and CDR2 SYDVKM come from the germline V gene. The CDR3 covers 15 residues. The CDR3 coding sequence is TGTGCCAGCCCCCCCTCTGGCAGGCGCTCCACTGAAGCTTTCTTT. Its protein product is CASPPSGRRSTEAFF.

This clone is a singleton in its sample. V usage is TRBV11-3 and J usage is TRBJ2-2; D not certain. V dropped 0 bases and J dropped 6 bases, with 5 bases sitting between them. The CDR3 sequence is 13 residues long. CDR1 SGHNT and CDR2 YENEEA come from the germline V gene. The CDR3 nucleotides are TGTGCCAGCAGCTTAGAGTACCCCGGGGAGCTGTTTTTT. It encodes CASSLEYPGELFF.

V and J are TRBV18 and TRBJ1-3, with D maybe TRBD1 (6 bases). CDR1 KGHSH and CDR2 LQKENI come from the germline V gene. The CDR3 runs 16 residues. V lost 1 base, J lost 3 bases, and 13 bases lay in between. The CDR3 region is CASSPLTGRSGNTIYF. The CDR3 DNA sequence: TGTGCCAGCTCACCACTCACAGGGAGGAGTGGAAACACCATATATTTT.

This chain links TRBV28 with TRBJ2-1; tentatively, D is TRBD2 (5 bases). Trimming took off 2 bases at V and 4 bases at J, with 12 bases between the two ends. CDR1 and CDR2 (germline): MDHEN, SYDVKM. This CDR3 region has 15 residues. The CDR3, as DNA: TGTGCCAGCAGTTTAGTGGGAGTCGGATACAATGAGCAGTTCTTC. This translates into CASSLVGVGYNEQFF.

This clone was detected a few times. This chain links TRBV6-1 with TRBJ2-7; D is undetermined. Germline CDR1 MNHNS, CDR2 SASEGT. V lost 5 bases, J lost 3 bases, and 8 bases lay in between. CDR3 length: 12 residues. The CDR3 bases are TGTGCCAGCAGTTCTAGATTCTACGAGCAGTACTTC. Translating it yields CASSSRFYEQYF.

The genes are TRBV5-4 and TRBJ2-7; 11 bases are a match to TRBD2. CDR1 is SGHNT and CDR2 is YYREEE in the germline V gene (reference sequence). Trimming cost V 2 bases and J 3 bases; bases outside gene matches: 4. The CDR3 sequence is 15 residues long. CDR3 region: CASSLVAGGDYEQYF. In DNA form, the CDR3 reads TGTGCCAGCAGCTTAGTAGCGGGAGGGGACTACGAGCAGTACTTC. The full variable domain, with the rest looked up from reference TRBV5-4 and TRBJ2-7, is ETGVTQSPTHLIKTRGQQVTLRCSSQSGHNTVSWYQQALGQGPQFIFQYYREEENGRGNFPPRFSGLQFPNYSSELNVNALELDDSALYLCASSLVAGGDYEQYFGPGTRLTVT.

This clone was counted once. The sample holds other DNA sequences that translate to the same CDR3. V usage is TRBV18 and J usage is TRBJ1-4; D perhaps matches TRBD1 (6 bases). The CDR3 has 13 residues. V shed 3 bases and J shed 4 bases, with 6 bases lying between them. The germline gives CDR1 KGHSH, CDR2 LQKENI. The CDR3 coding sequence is TGTGCCAGCTCACCGGACAGTAATGAAAAACTGTTTTTT. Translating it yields CASSPDSNEKLFF.

DNA for the CDR3: TGTGCCAGTAGTGTTACAGGGCCTGGGGCCAACGTCCTGACTTTC. Residues: CASSVTGPGANVLTF. V is TRBV19 and J is TRBJ2-6, with TRBD1 as a possible D gene (6 bases). Germline CDR1 LNHDA, CDR2 SQIVND (reference sequence). Trimming stripped 5 bases from V and 2 bases from J, with 10 bases between. This CDR3 region has 15 residues.

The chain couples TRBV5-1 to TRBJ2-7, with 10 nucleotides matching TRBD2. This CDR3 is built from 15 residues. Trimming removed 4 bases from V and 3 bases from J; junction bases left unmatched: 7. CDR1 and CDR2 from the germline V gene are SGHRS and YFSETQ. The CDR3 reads CASSGGTSAFYEQYF. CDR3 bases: TGCGCCAGCAGCGGTGGGACTAGCGCATTCTACGAGCAGTACTTC.

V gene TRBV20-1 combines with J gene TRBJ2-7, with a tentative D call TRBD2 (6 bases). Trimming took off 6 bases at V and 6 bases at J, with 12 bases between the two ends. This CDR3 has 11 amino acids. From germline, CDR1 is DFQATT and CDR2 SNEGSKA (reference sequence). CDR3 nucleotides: TGCAGTGCCCGCGGGGCGCTCGAGCAGTACTTC. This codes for CSARGALEQYF.

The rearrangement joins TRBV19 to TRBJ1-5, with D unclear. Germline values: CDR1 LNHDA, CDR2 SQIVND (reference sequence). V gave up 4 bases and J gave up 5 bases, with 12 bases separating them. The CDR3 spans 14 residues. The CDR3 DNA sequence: TGTGCCAGTAGTAATGTCCCTTATTATCAGCCCCAGCATTTT. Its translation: CASSNVPYYQPQHF.

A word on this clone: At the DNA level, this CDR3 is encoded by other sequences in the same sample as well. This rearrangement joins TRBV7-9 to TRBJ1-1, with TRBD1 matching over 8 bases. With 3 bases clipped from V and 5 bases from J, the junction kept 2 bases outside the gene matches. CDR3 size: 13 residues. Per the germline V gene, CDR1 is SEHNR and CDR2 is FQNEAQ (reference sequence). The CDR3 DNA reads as TGTGCCAGCAGCTTTCGGACAGGGACTGAAGCTTTCTTT. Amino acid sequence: CASSFRTGTEAFF. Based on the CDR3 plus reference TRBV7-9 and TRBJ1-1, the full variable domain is DTGVSQNPRHKITKRGQNVTFRCDPISEHNRLYWYRQTLGQGPEFLTYFQNEAQLEKSRLLSDRFSAERPKGSFSTLEIQRTEQGDSAMYLCASSFRTGTEAFFGQGTRLTVV.

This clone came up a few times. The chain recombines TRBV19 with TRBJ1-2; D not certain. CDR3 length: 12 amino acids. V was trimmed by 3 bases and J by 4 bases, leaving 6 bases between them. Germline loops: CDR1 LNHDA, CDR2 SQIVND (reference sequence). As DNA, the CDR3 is TGTGCCAGTAGTATGGCGGTCTATGGCTACACCTTC. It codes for CASSMAVYGYTF. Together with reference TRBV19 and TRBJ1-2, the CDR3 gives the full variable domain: DGGITQSPKYLFRKEGQNVTLSCEQNLNHDAMYWYRQDPGQGLRLIYYSQIVNDFQKGDIAEGYSVSREKKESFPLTVTSAQKNPTAFYLCASSMAVYGYTFGSGTRLTVV.

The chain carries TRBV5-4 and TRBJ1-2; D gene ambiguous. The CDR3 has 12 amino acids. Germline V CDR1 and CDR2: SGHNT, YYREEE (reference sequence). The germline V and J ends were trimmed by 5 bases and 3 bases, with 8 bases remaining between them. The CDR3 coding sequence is TGTGCCAGCAGGTCGGTGGACTATGGCTACACCTTC. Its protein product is CASRSVDYGYTF. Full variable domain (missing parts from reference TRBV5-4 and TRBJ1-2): ETGVTQSPTHLIKTRGQQVTLRCSSQSGHNTVSWYQQALGQGPQFIFQYYREEENGRGNFPPRFSGLQFPNYSSELNVNALELDDSALYLCASRSVDYGYTFGSGTRLTVV.

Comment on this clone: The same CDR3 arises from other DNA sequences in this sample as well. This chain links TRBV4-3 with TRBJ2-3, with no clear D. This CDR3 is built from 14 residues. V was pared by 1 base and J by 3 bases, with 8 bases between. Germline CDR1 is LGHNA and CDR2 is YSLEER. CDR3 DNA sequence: TGCGCCAGCAGCCAAGGACCCCCGACAGATACGCAGTATTTT. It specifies CASSQGPPTDTQYF.

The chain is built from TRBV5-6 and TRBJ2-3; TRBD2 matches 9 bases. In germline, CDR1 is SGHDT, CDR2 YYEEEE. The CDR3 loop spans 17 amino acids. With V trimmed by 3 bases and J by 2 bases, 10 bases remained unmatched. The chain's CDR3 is CASSSMTSGPTTDTQYF. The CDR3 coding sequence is TGTGCCAGCAGCTCTATGACTAGCGGACCCACCACAGATACGCAGTATTTT.

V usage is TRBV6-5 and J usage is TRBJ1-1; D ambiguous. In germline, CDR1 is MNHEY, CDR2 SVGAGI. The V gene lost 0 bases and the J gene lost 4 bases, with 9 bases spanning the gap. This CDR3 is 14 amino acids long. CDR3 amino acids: CASSYSREGTEAFF. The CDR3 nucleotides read TGTGCCAGCAGTTACTCGCGCGAGGGCACTGAAGCTTTCTTT.

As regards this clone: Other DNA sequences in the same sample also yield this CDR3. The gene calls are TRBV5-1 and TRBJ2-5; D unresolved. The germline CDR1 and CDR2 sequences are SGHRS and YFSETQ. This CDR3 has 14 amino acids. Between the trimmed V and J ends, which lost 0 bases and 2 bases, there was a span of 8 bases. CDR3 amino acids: CASSLGGSQETQYF. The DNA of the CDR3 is TGCGCCAGCAGCTTGGGAGGCAGTCAAGAGACCCAGTACTTC.

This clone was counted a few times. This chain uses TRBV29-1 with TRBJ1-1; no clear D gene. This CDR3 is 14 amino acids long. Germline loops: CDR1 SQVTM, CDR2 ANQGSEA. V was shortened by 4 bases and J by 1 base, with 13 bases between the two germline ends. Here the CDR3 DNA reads TGCAGCGTTGGGCTGATGGCAGCGAACACTGAAGCTTTCTTT. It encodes CSVGLMAANTEAFF.

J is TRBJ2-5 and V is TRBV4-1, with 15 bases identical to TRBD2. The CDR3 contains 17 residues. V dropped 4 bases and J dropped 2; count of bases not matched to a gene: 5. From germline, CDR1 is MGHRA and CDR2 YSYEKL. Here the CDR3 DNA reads TGCGCCAGCAGCCGTGGTGGACTAGCGGGAGGGCAAGAGACCCAGTACTTC. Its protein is CASSRGGLAGGQETQYF.

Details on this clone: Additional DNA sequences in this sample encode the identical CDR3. CDR3 loop: CSVDRQNTEAFF. The CDR3 DNA reads TGCAGCGTTGATCGACAGAACACTGAAGCTTTCTTT. The chain joins TRBV29-1 to TRBJ1-1; the D is unclear. Germline V gives CDR1 SQVTM, CDR2 ANQGSEA. The ends were cut back, 3 bases at V and 1 base at J, with 6 bases in the middle. The CDR3 length is 12 residues.

The CDR3 bases are TGTGCCAGCAGCCGGGACCAATACGAGCAGTACTTC. Translating it yields CASSRDQYEQYF. The chain is built from TRBV5-4 and TRBJ2-7, with D possibly being TRBD1 or TRBD2 (5 bases each). There are 12 residues in the CDR3. Germline V gene lookup returns CDR1 SGHNT and CDR2 YYREEE (reference sequence). Trimming removed 4 bases from V and 4 bases from J, with 9 bases in between. Full variable domain (rest looked up from reference TRBV5-4 and TRBJ2-7): ETGVTQSPTHLIKTRGQQVTLRCSSQSGHNTVSWYQQALGQGPQFIFQYYREEENGRGNFPPRFSGLQFPNYSSELNVNALELDDSALYLCASSRDQYEQYFGPGTRLTVT.

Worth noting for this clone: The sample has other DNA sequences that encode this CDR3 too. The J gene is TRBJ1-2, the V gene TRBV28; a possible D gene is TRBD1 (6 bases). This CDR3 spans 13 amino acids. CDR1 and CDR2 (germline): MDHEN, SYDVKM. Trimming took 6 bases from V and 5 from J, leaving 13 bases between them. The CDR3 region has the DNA TGTGCCAGCAGCCCGACAGGTTTTTATGGCTACACCTTC. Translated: CASSPTGFYGYTF.

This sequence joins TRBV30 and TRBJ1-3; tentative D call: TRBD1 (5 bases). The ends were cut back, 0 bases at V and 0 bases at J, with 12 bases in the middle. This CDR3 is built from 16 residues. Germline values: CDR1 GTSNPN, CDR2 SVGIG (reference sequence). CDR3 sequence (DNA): TGTGCCTGGAGTGTGTCGGGGACCAGCTCTGGAAACACCATATATTTT. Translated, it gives CAWSVSGTSSGNTIYF.

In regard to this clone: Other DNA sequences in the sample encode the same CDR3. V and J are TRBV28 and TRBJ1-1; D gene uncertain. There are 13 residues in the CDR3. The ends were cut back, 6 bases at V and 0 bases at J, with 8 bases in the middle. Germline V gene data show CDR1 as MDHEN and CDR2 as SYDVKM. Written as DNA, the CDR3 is TGTGCCAGCAGAACGGGGTTGAACACTGAAGCTTTCTTT. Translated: CASRTGLNTEAFF. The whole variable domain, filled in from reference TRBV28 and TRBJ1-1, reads DVKVTQSSRYLVKRTGEKVFLECVQDMDHENMFWYRQDPGLGLRLIYFSYDVKMKEKGDIPEGYSVSREKKERFSLILESASTNQTSMYLCASRTGLNTEAFFGQGTRLTVV.

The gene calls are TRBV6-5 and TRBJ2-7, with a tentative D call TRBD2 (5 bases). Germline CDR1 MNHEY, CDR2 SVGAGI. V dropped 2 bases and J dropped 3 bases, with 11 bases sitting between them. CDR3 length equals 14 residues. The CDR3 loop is CASSYRRAGYEQYF. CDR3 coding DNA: TGTGCCAGCAGTTACAGGCGGGCGGGCTACGAGCAGTACTTC.

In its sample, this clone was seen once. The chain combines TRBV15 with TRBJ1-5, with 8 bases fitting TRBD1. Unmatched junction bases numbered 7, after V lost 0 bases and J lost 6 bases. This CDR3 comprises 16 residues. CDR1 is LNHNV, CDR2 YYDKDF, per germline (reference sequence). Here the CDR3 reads CATSRDRSTGGQPQHF. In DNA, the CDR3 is TGTGCCACCAGCAGAGATCGATCTACAGGGGGTCAGCCCCAGCATTTT.

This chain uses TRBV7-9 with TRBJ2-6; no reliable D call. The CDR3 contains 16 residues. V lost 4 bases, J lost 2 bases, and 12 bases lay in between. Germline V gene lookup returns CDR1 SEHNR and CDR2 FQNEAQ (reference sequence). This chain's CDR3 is CASSSNLNPGANVLTF. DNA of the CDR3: TGTGCCAGCAGCTCGAATTTAAATCCTGGGGCCAACGTCCTGACTTTC.

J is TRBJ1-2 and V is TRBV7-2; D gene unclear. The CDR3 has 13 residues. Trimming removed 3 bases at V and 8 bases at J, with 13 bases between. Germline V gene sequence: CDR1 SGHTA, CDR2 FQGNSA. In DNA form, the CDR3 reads TGTGCCAGCAGCTTCCCGTGGTCGGGCGGCTACACCTTC. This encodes CASSFPWSGGYTF.

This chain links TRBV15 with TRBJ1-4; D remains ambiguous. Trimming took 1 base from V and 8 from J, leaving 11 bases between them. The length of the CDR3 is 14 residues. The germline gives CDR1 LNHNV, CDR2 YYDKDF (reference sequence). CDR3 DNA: TGTGCCACCAGCAGAGGAACCGGGCGGGAAAAACTGTTTTTT. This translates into CATSRGTGREKLFF. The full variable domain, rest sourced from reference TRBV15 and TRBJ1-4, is DAMVIQNPRYQVTQFGKPVTLSCSQTLNHNVMYWYQQKSSQAPKLLFHYYDKDFNNEADTPDNFQSRRPNTSFCFLDIRSPGLGDTAMYLCATSRGTGREKLFFGSGTQLSVL.

CDR3 nucleotides: TGTGCCAGCAGCACCGGGGGGACAGGCTTGTTCGAGCAGTACTTC. Protein sequence: CASSTGGTGLFEQYF. This chain uses TRBV14 with TRBJ2-7; tentative D call: TRBD1 (8 bases). The CDR3 is 15 amino acids. Germline loops: CDR1 SGHDN, CDR2 FVKESK. V was trimmed by 5 bases and J by 6 bases, leaving 20 bases between them.

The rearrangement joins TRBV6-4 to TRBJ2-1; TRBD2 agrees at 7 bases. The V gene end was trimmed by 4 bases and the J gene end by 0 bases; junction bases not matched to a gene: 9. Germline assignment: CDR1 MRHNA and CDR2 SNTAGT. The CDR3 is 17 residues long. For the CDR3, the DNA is TGTGCCAGCAGTGGCCCCACGGGAGGAATCTCCTACAATGAGCAGTTCTTC. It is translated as CASSGPTGGISYNEQFF.